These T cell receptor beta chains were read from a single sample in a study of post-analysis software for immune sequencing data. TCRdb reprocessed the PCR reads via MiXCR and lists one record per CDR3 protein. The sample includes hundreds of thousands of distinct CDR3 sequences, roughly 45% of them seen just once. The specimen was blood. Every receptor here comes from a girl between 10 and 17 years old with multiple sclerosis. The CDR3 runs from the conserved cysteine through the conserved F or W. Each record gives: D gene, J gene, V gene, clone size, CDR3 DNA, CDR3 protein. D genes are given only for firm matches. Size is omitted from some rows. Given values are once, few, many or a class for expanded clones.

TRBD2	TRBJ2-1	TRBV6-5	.	TGTGCCAGCAGTTACTCGATAGTTAGTGCTAGCGGGCCGTACAATGAGCAGTTCTTC	CASSYSIVSASGPYNEQFF
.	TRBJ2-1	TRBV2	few	TGTGCCAGCAGTGACGCGAGCTCCTACAATGAGCAGTTCTTC	CASSDASSYNEQFF
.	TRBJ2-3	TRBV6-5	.	TGTGCCAGCGGGCAGGAAGATACGCAGTATTTT	CASGQEDTQYF
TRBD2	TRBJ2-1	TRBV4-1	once	TGCGCCAGCAGCCAACTTGGACTAGCGGGAGGGAATGAGCAGTTCTTC	CASSQLGLAGGNEQFF
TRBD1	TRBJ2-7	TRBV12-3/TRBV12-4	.	TGTGCCAGCAGTATACGACAGGGTAAAGGCGAGCAGTACTTC	CASSIRQGKGEQYF
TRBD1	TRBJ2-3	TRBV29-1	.	TGCAGCGTAGCACAGGGGGCTGATACGCAGTATTTT	CSVAQGADTQYF
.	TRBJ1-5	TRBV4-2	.	TGTGCCAGCAGCCAAGATCAAGCATCAGGGGACAATCAGCCCCAGCATTTT	CASSQDQASGDNQPQHF
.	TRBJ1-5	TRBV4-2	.	TGTGCCAGCAGCCAAGATCCTATACAGCCCCAGCATTTT	CASSQDPIQPQHF
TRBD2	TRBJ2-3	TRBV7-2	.	TGTGCCAGCAGCACGGGACTAGCGGTTAGCACAGATACGCGGTATTTT	CASSTGLAVSTDTRYF
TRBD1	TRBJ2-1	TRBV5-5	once	TGTGCCAGCAGCTTGAGGACAGGGCGGGATGAGCAGTTCTTC	CASSLRTGRDEQFF
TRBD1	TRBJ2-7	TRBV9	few	TGTGCCAGCAGCGGAACAGGGGGACACGAGCAGTACTTC	CASSGTGGHEQYF